Following are 27 T cell receptor beta chains from one sample sequenced in a study of blood T cell repertoires in COVID-19. TCRdb's table, derived via immunoSEQ multiplex PCR, lists solely in-frame clones and lacks some. The table lists approximately 300,000 clones, about 87% of them singletons. The material sequenced was PBMCs or T cells enriched from blood (not recorded which). The receptors were sampled from a woman aged 25 to 45 who had recovered from COVID-19.

The rearrangement uses TRBV27 and TRBJ1-6; D is possibly TRBD1 (5 bases). In germline, CDR1 is MNHEY, CDR2 SMNVEV (reference sequence). V lost 6 bases, J lost 7 bases, and 13 bases lay in between. CDR3 length equals 14 residues. The CDR3 coding sequence is TGTGCCAGCAGCAAGACAGCTACAAATTCACCCCTCCACTTT. The encoded protein is CASSKTATNSPLHF.

The chain employs TRBV7-8 and TRBJ2-1, with 8 bases identical to TRBD2. The V gene end was trimmed by 5 bases and the J gene end by 3 bases; junction bases not matched to a gene: 9. Per the germline V gene, CDR1 is SGHVS and CDR2 is FQNEAQ. The CDR3 totals 16 residues. In DNA form, the CDR3 reads TGTGCCAGCAGCCTAGTAGCGGGGAGGGGCTACAATGAGCAGTTCTTC. Translated: CASSLVAGRGYNEQFF.

The V and J genes are TRBV2 and TRBJ2-1; tentative D call: TRBD1 (5 bases). The CDR3 has 14 residues. Germline CDR1 reads SNHLY; CDR2 reads FYNNEI. Trimming removed 11 bases at V and 1 base at J, with 15 bases between. The CDR3 here is CAVKGRISYNEQFF. As DNA, the CDR3 is TGTGCCGTCAAGGGGCGAATATCCTACAATGAGCAGTTCTTC.

The rearrangement joins TRBV6-2 or TRBV6-3 to TRBJ2-5; TRBD1 aligns across 11 bases. Germline values: CDR1 MNHEY, CDR2 SVGEGT. V was pared by 6 bases and J by 4 bases, with 10 bases of the junction left unmatched. This CDR3 comprises 16 residues. CDR3 DNA sequence: TGTGCCAGCAGCCCATCCGGGACAGGGGGACGAGAGACCCAGTACTTC. Its translation: CASSPSGTGGRETQYF.

V is TRBV29-1 and J is TRBJ1-2; D might be TRBD1 (5 bases). The CDR3 sequence is 13 residues long. The germline V gene has CDR1 SQVTM and CDR2 ANQGSEA. The germline V and J ends were trimmed by 8 bases and 7 bases, with 20 bases remaining between them. CDR3 sequence: CSIPFGREGGYTF. CDR3 sequence (DNA): TGCAGCATCCCTTTCGGCAGGGAGGGTGGCTACACCTTC.

The chain employs TRBV10-1 and TRBJ2-7; TRBD1 is a possible D gene (6 bases). Trimming removed 6 bases at V and 4 bases at J, with 13 bases between. The CDR3 loop spans 13 amino acids. Germline V gene sequence: CDR1 WNHNN, CDR2 SYGVQD (reference sequence). CDR3 region: CASRDRDIYEQYF. CDR3 sequence (DNA): TGCGCCAGCAGGGACAGAGACATTTACGAGCAGTACTTC.

The gene calls are TRBV19 and TRBJ2-3, with TRBD2 as a possible D gene (7 bases). CDR3 length: 15 amino acids. Germline V lookup: CDR1 LNHDA, CDR2 SQIVND (reference sequence). With 5 bases removed from V and 4 bases from J, the gap between germline ends came to 16 bases. This CDR3 reads CASSPRGEGSDTQYF. In nucleotides, the CDR3 is TGTGCCAGTAGTCCGAGGGGGGAGGGGTCAGATACGCAGTATTTT. The full variable domain, with the rest looked up from reference TRBV19 and TRBJ2-3, is DGGITQSPKYLFRKEGQNVTLSCEQNLNHDAMYWYRQDPGQGLRLIYYSQIVNDFQKGDIAEGYSVSREKKESFPLTVTSAQKNPTAFYLCASSPRGEGSDTQYFGPGTRLTVL.

The chain recombines TRBV4-1 with TRBJ2-7, with 7 nucleotides matching TRBD1. The CDR3 totals 17 residues. CDR1 and CDR2 (germline): MGHRA, YSYEKL. J lost 7 bases, V lost 4 bases, and 19 bases had no gene match. CDR3 in DNA: TGCGCCAGCAGCCGCCCGACCGGCCAGGGGGATCCCCTAGAGCAGTACTTC. The encoded protein is CASSRPTGQGDPLEQYF.

J is TRBJ2-7 and V is TRBV5-4; a weak D match, TRBD1 (6 bases). Germline V gives CDR1 SGHNT, CDR2 YYREEE (reference sequence). The CDR3 loop spans 13 amino acids. V dropped 5 bases and J dropped 6 bases, with 15 bases sitting between them. CDR3 in DNA: TGTGCCAGCAGACAAATGAGGGGGTCCGAGCAGTACTTC. Amino acids: CASRQMRGSEQYF.

This sequence joins TRBV29-1 and TRBJ1-2; TRBD1 matches 8 bases. The CDR3 loop spans 13 amino acids. CDR1 is SQVTM, CDR2 ANQGSEA, per germline. V gave up 8 bases and J gave up 0 bases; unmatched junction bases: 5. The DNA of the CDR3 is TGCAGCATCGGACAGGGAGCTAACTATGGCTACACCTTC. It codes for CSIGQGANYGYTF.

The V gene is TRBV5-1, the J gene TRBJ2-5; 7 bases are shared with TRBD2. Germline CDR1 is SGHRS and CDR2 is YFSETQ. The ends lost 4 bases at V and 5 bases at J; junction bases unmatched: 8. The CDR3 is 14 residues long. Here the CDR3 DNA reads TGCGCCAGCAGCACCGGACTAGGTAGCGAGACCCAGTACTTC. Translating gives CASSTGLGSETQYF.

This chain uses TRBV11-3 with TRBJ2-4; TRBD1 matches 7 bases. The trim removed 0 bases at V and 7 bases at J, leaving 9 bases unmatched. CDR3 length: 16 amino acids. The V gene's germline CDR1 is SGHNT and CDR2 YENEEA. The DNA of the CDR3 is TGTGCCAGCAGCTTAGATGGGGGCAGGGGGAACAACATTCAGTACTTC. Amino acid sequence: CASSLDGGRGNNIQYF. Together with reference TRBV11-3 and TRBJ2-4, the CDR3 gives the full variable domain: EAGVVQSPRYKIIEKKQPVAFWCNPISGHNTLYWYLQNLGQGPELLIRYENEEAVDDSQLPKDRFSAERLKGVDSTLKIQPAELGDSAVYLCASSLDGGRGNNIQYFGAGTRLSVL.

V usage is TRBV5-1 and J usage is TRBJ1-6, with 7 positions matching TRBD1. Trimming at V came to 0 bases and at J to 14 bases, leaving 8 bases not matched to a gene. CDR3 length: 14 residues. The germline gives CDR1 SGHRS, CDR2 YFSETQ. CDR3 sequence reads: CASSLGQGWRALHF. In DNA form, the CDR3 reads TGCGCCAGCAGCTTGGGACAGGGCTGGAGGGCCCTCCACTTT. Looking up the rest from reference TRBV5-1 and TRBJ1-6 gives the full variable domain: KAGVTQTPRYLIKTRGQQVTLSCSPISGHRSVSWYQQTPGQGLQFLFEYFSETQRNKGNFPGRFSGRQFSNSRSEMNVSTLELGDSALYLCASSLGQGWRALHFGNGTRLTVT.

The rearrangement links TRBV5-1 to TRBJ2-2, with D perhaps TRBD2 (6 bases). The germline CDR1 and CDR2 sequences are SGHRS and YFSETQ. This CDR3 has 14 residues. V was shortened by 6 bases and J by 7 bases, with 16 bases between the two germline ends. The CDR3 bases are TGCGCCAGCACGGTAGGGACTTTCGACGGGGAGCTGTTTTTT. Amino acids: CASTVGTFDGELFF.

V gene TRBV7-9 combines with J gene TRBJ2-7, with D maybe TRBD2 (5 bases). Germline CDR1 and CDR2: SEHNR and FQNEAQ (reference sequence). The CDR3 is made up of 15 amino acids. Trimming removed 4 bases at V and 1 base at J, with 14 bases between. This CDR3 is CASSSPGRISYEQYF. For the CDR3, the DNA is TGTGCCAGCAGCTCTCCGGGAAGAATTTCCTACGAGCAGTACTTC.

The chain carries TRBV5-1 and TRBJ2-3, with a weak D call TRBD1 (6 bases). The length of the CDR3 is 14 residues. The germline V gene encodes CDR1 SGHRS and CDR2 YFSETQ. V was cut by 3 bases and J by 3 bases, with 11 bases left in between. The CDR3 bases are TGCGCCAGCAGCTACAGGGAGACGACAGATACGCAGTATTTT. Translation gives CASSYRETTDTQYF.

The chain links TRBV19 to TRBJ1-2; the D gene is possibly TRBD1 (6 bases). Germline V gene data show CDR1 as LNHDA and CDR2 as SQIVND (reference sequence). The CDR3 is 13 residues long. V was shortened by 2 bases and J by 6 bases, with 10 bases between the two germline ends. The CDR3, as DNA: TGTGCCAGTAGTATACCAGGGGATAATGGCTACACCTTC. It is translated as CASSIPGDNGYTF.

V and J are TRBV2 and TRBJ1-4, with TRBD1 matching 11 bases. This CDR3 has 15 residues. V dropped 2 bases and J dropped 11; count of bases not matched to a gene: 7. Germline CDR1 and CDR2: SNHLY and FYNNEI. The CDR3 sequence is CASSERDRGSEKLFF. In DNA, the CDR3 is TGTGCCAGCAGTGAAAGGGACAGGGGGTCTGAGAAACTGTTTTTT.

The V and J genes are TRBV5-6 and TRBJ1-4; no reliable D call. The germline V gene has CDR1 SGHDT and CDR2 YYEEEE. This CDR3 has 15 residues. V was clipped by 4 bases and J by 3 bases, with 13 bases between them. This CDR3 reads CASSAEGRSNEKLFF. CDR3 sequence (DNA): TGTGCCAGCAGCGCAGAAGGGAGGTCTAATGAAAAACTGTTTTTT.

This clone has only one observation. The V and J genes are TRBV11-2 and TRBJ2-1; 8 bases match TRBD1. CDR1 and CDR2 (germline): SGHAT, FQNNGV. The V gene end was trimmed by 3 bases and the J gene end by 6 bases; junction bases not matched to a gene: 4. The CDR3 has 14 residues. The CDR3 DNA follows: TGTGCCAGCAGCTTGACAGGGGCCCTCAATGAGCAGTTCTTC. Amino acid sequence: CASSLTGALNEQFF.

This chain uses TRBV7-9 with TRBJ2-5, with a possible D match to TRBD2 (6 bases). Germline lookup yields CDR1 SEHNR and CDR2 FQNEAQ (reference sequence). CDR3 size: 14 residues. The germline V and J ends were trimmed by 7 bases and 3 bases, with 15 bases remaining between them. The CDR3 region is CASTEIAVEETQYF. CDR3 bases: TGTGCCAGCACCGAGATAGCGGTCGAAGAGACCCAGTACTTC.

V gene TRBV10-3 combines with J gene TRBJ2-3; TRBD2 agrees at 10 bases. V shed 5 bases, J shed 2 bases, and the junction held 13 bases outside the gene matches. Germline V gene sequence: CDR1 ENHRY, CDR2 SYGVKD. This CDR3 is built from 18 residues. CDR3 region: CAISSGGLAGGPTDTQYF. In DNA form, the CDR3 reads TGTGCCATCAGTTCGGGCGGTTTAGCGGGGGGCCCCACAGATACGCAGTATTTT.

This clone was detected only a few times. The chain combines TRBV2 with TRBJ1-6; 7 bases match TRBD1. Per the germline V gene, CDR1 is SNHLY and CDR2 is FYNNEI. Germline trimming cut 2 bases from V and 9 bases from J; bases unmatched to any gene: 7. The CDR3 is 15 residues long. The CDR3 nucleotides read TGTGCCAGCAGTGAATATCAGGGGGTCGTTTCACCCCTCCACTTT. The encoded protein is CASSEYQGVVSPLHF.

The V gene is TRBV27, the J gene TRBJ1-5; 8 bases map to TRBD1. The CDR3 consists of 15 residues. Trimming removed 7 bases from V and 3 bases from J; junction bases left unmatched: 8. In germline, CDR1 is MNHEY, CDR2 SMNVEV (reference sequence). DNA for the CDR3: TGTGCCAGCACCCCTCGGGACAGGTCCAATCAGCCCCAGCATTTT. This gives the protein CASTPRDRSNQPQHF.

The V gene is TRBV11-1, the J gene TRBJ1-1; D is undetermined. Germline V gives CDR1 SGHAT, CDR2 FQDESV (reference sequence). CDR3 length: 13 amino acids. V was cut by 0 bases and J by 9 bases, with 11 bases left in between. The CDR3 region has the DNA TGTGCCAGCAGCTTAGCGATCGGAGATCAAGCTTTCTTT. Protein sequence: CASSLAIGDQAFF.

The gene calls are TRBV28 and TRBJ2-7, with TRBD1 matching over 7 bases. The CDR3 has 15 residues. Germline V CDR1 and CDR2: MDHEN, SYDVKM. After removal of 9 bases from V and 2 bases from J, the junction contained 13 bases not matched to a gene. The DNA for the CDR3 is TGTGCCAGTGCTATGGCCGGGACAGAGGCCTACGAGCAGTACTTC. Its translation is CASAMAGTEAYEQYF.

This chain links TRBV15 with TRBJ1-6, with no clear D. The CDR3 is made up of 12 amino acids. Germline assignment: CDR1 LNHNV and CDR2 YYDKDF (reference sequence). V lost 1 base and J lost 8, with 3 bases in between. The CDR3: CATSRADSPLHF. CDR3 nucleotides: TGTGCCACCAGCAGAGCAGATTCACCCCTCCACTTT.